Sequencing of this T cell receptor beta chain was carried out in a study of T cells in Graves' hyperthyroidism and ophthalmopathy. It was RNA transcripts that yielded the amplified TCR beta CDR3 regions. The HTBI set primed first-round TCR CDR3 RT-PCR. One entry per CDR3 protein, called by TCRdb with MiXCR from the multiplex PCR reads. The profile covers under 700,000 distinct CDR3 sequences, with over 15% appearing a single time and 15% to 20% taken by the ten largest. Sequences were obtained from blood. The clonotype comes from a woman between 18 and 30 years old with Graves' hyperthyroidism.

Here the CDR3 DNA reads TGTGCCAGCAGCTTGGACGTCTCCACCTACGAGCAGTACTTC. Its protein product is CASSLDVSTYEQYF. The V gene is TRBV11-2, the J gene TRBJ2-7; unclear D gene. V lost 3 bases and J lost 2, with 11 bases in between. There are 14 residues in the CDR3. Per germline, CDR1 SGHAT and CDR2 FQNNGV.